The table lists the clone carrying this T cell receptor beta chain with many counts. Antigen: not known. At one end, the junction sequence differs from germline, possibly due to a read error. The sample comes from a study of tumor and adjacent non-tumor tissue in lung cancer. The template was RNA from unsorted bulk tissue. More than 3 cm separated this lung sample from the edge of the tumor. Three rounds of nested PCR, following a modified ARM-PCR protocol, produced the TCRbeta library. TCRdb reprocessed the multiplex PCR reads with MiXCR, giving one entry per CDR3 protein. Of roughly 75,000 distinct CDR3 sequences listed, 65% to 85% are singletons. This CDR3 spans 11 amino acids. Findings of the study overall: Tumor repertoires had a smaller top 100 clone share than normal lung.

Sequenced input: distant non-tumor lung tissue. This TCR was recovered from a man in his sixties with non-small cell lung cancer. This chain connects TRBV12-3 or TRBV12-4 to TRBJ2-1; D is possibly TRBD1 or TRBD2 (5 bases each). CDR3 in DNA: TGTGCCAGCCTCAAGGGCAGGGAGCGGTTCTTC. Its translation: CASLKGRERFF.